These 27 T cell receptor beta chains were all obtained from the same sample, sequenced in a study of Ad26.COV2.S vaccination and SARS-CoV-2 variants (dated by TCRdb to the early 2020s). In light of the paper, this sample's treatment or condition label describes: some 20 received Ad26.COV2.S at low or high dose, single or two shots; about 5 received placebo; per-sample allocation not given. Repertoires of vaccine and placebo recipients were sequenced from samples collected on day 63 after the first injection. The library was obtained by the immunoSEQ multiplex PCR assay. Not all clones reach the TCRdb copy of this immuneACCESS table, which keeps in-frame sequences only. Checked studies attribute under half of the gap to unresolved V genes and leave the rest unexplained. This sample has just over 350,000 clones in its table, and around 83% of those were observed once. The ten most abundant clones make up 3% to 4% of the sample.

The specimen was peripheral blood, collected in a trial of Ad26.COV2.S vaccine versus placebo. Receptors were obtained from a person aged 18 to 59 who received the Ad26.COV2.S COVID-19 vaccine or a placebo.

The chain joins TRBV5-1 to TRBJ2-3; D not certain. Trimming shortened V by 0 bases and J by 7 bases, and 6 bases separated the two germline ends. In germline, CDR1 is SGHRS, CDR2 YFSETQ. CDR3 length equals 12 residues. The CDR3: CASSLEANTQYF. The CDR3 DNA reads as TGCGCCAGCAGCTTGGAGGCAAATACGCAGTATTTT.

This chain connects TRBV7-2 to TRBJ2-7; no reliable D call. CDR3 length: 12 amino acids. Germline V gene data show CDR1 as SGHTA and CDR2 as FQGNSA. Trimming shortened V by 5 bases and J by 6 bases, and 11 bases separated the two germline ends. The CDR3 spells CASSPTNGEQYF. CDR3 sequence (DNA): TGTGCCAGCAGCCCGACCAACGGCGAGCAGTACTTC.

The chain is built from TRBV9 and TRBJ2-1, with a tentative D call TRBD1 (6 bases). This CDR3 is built from 15 residues. V lost 2 bases and J lost 3, with 12 bases in between. In germline, CDR1 is SGDLS, CDR2 YYNGEE. CDR3 DNA sequence: TGTGCCAGCAGCGTTGACGCAGGGGACTACAATGAGCAGTTCTTC. Protein sequence: CASSVDAGDYNEQFF.

The J gene is TRBJ2-2, the V gene TRBV12-2; the DNA was not compared with TRBD2, the D call given in the table. TRBV12-2 is termed a pseudogene. CDR3 length: 15 residues. CDR3: CASRLGRSNTGELFF. CDR3 nucleotide sequence: TGTGCAAGTCGCTTAGGTAGATCGAACACCGGGGAGCTGTTTTTT.

V gene TRBV9 combines with J gene TRBJ1-5; D not resolved. CDR1 is SGDLS and CDR2 is YYNGEE in the germline V gene. The CDR3 has 13 amino acids. Trimming took 3 bases from V and 10 from J, leaving 14 bases between them. The CDR3 nucleotides are TGTGCCAGCAGCGCCGGTGGCCGCAATCCCCAGCATTTT. Protein sequence: CASSAGGRNPQHF. Supplemented by reference TRBV9 and TRBJ1-5, the full variable domain reads DSGVTQTPKHLITATGQRVTLRCSPRSGDLSVYWYQQSLDQGLQFLIQYYNGEERAKGNILERFSAQQFPDLHSELNLSSLELGDSALYFCASSAGGRNPQHFGDGTRLSIL.

The chain has TRBV9 and TRBJ1-1; possibly TRBD1 for D (5 bases). Germline assignment: CDR1 SGDLS and CDR2 YYNGEE. The ends were cut back, 0 bases at V and 1 base at J, with 7 bases in the middle. CDR3 length: 14 amino acids. The CDR3 region has the DNA TGTGCCAGCAGCGTAGAACAGGCGAACACTGAAGCTTTCTTT. It is translated as CASSVEQANTEAFF.

This clone has a single count. The chain is built from TRBV27 and TRBJ2-2, with TRBD1 identical over 7 bases. V gave up 5 bases and J gave up 5 bases; unmatched junction bases: 14. The CDR3 is 17 amino acids. Germline values: CDR1 MNHEY, CDR2 SMNVEV (reference sequence). The CDR3 DNA is TGTGCCAGCAGTCACCCGTTAGGGGGCCAGAGGACCGGGGAGCTGTTTTTT. Translation gives CASSHPLGGQRTGELFF.

The genes are TRBV6-2 or TRBV6-3 and TRBJ2-5; D possibly corresponds to TRBD2 (6 bases). Germline lookup yields CDR1 MNHEY and CDR2 SVGEGT. Trimming removed 6 bases from V and 5 bases from J, with 19 bases in between. This CDR3 has 15 amino acids. CDR3 residues: CASSSRWEVVETQYF. For the CDR3, the DNA is TGTGCCAGCAGCTCCCGCTGGGAGGTGGTGGAGACCCAGTACTTC.

The V and J genes are TRBV5-1 and TRBJ2-3, with 9 bases that match TRBD2. Germline lookup yields CDR1 SGHRS and CDR2 YFSETQ. Trimming took 0 bases from V and 2 from J; bases not matched to a gene: 4. CDR3 length: 16 amino acids. The CDR3 sequence is CASSLGLAEITDTQYF. The CDR3 nucleotides are TGCGCCAGCAGCTTGGGACTAGCGGAGATCACAGATACGCAGTATTTT.

This sequence joins TRBV4-1 and TRBJ1-3; TRBD1 might be the D (5 bases). Germline V gene sequence: CDR1 MGHRA, CDR2 YSYEKL. This CDR3 has 15 residues. V was trimmed by 1 base and J by 5 bases, leaving 12 bases between them. CDR3 region: CASSQGGMGRNTIYF. The DNA of the CDR3 is TGCGCCAGCAGCCAAGGGGGGATGGGACGAAACACCATATATTTT.

The genes are TRBV7-2 and TRBJ1-5; no reliable D call. The CDR3 consists of 11 residues. V lost 2 bases and J 9 bases, leaving 5 bases between the germline ends. Germline V gives CDR1 SGHTA, CDR2 FQGNSA. The CDR3 DNA is TGTGCCAGCAGCTTAAGCGGGCCCCAGCATTTT. This translates into CASSLSGPQHF.

This rearrangement joins TRBV21-1 to TRBJ2-1. TRBV21-1 constitutes a pseudogene. The CDR3 extends over 14 amino acids. The CDR3 bases are TGTGCCACCTGGCTGGGTGGTTGCCACAATGAGCAGTTCTTC. It yields the protein CATWLGGCHNEQFF.

The chain combines TRBV20-1 with TRBJ2-7; perhaps D is TRBD1 or TRBD2 (5 bases each). Germline V gene lookup returns CDR1 DFQATT and CDR2 SNEGSKA (reference sequence). The length of the CDR3 is 15 residues. Trimming stripped 3 bases from V and 2 bases from J, with 17 bases between. CDR3 region: CSASGAVGNPYEQYF. The CDR3 DNA reads TGCAGTGCTAGTGGGGCCGTCGGGAACCCCTACGAGCAGTACTTC.

This clone was seen only once. The rearrangement links TRBV7-6 to TRBJ1-1, with a possible D match to TRBD1 (6 bases). The CDR3 is made up of 15 amino acids. The ends were cut back, 0 bases at V and 0 bases at J, with 8 bases in the middle. Germline V lookup: CDR1 SGHVS, CDR2 FNYEAQ. The CDR3 is CASSLAEGVNTEAFF. In DNA form, the CDR3 reads TGTGCCAGCAGCTTAGCGGAGGGGGTGAACACTGAAGCTTTCTTT. Supplemented by reference TRBV7-6 and TRBJ1-1, the full variable domain reads GAGVSQSPRYKVTKRGQDVALRCDPISGHVSLYWYRQALGQGPEFLTYFNYEAQQDKSGLPNDRFSAERPEGSISTLTIQRTEQRDSAMYRCASSLAEGVNTEAFFGQGTRLTVV.

The chain carries TRBV7-8 and TRBJ1-2; D remains ambiguous. The CDR3 consists of 14 residues. Germline V CDR1 and CDR2: SGHVS, FQNEAQ. V lost 7 bases and J 4 bases, leaving 16 bases between the germline ends. CDR3 sequence: CASTLSRDSYGYTF. The CDR3 bases are TGTGCCAGCACCCTTAGTCGTGATAGCTATGGCTACACCTTC.

The chain links TRBV20-1 to TRBJ2-1; TRBD1 matches at 7 bases. Germline V lookup: CDR1 DFQATT, CDR2 SNEGSKA (reference sequence). Trimming cost V 3 bases and J 10 bases; bases outside gene matches: 12. This CDR3 contains 14 residues. DNA for the CDR3: TGCAGTGCTAGTCAGGGGGAGCCGGCGAGGGAGCAGTTCTTC. Protein product: CSASQGEPAREQFF.

This rearrangement joins TRBV2 to TRBJ1-5; 7 bases match TRBD1. Trimming took 4 bases from V and 7 from J; bases not matched to a gene: 10. The CDR3 length is 15 residues. Germline V CDR1 and CDR2: SNHLY, FYNNEI. The CDR3 loop reads CASSGGQSPSQPQHF. CDR3 DNA sequence: TGTGCCAGCAGTGGGGGACAGTCACCCAGCCAGCCCCAGCATTTT.

Concerning this clone itself: The sample carries other DNA sequences with the same CDR3. This chain connects TRBV3-1 (or the pseudogene TRBV3-2) to TRBJ1-1; D possibly corresponds to TRBD1 (5 bases). Germline V CDR1 and CDR2: LGHDT, YNNKEL (reference sequence). V was trimmed by 1 base and J by 4 bases, leaving 7 bases between them. The CDR3 contains 13 residues. The CDR3 is CASSQGRGTEAFF. The CDR3 DNA is TGTGCCAGCAGCCAAGGTAGGGGCACTGAAGCTTTCTTT.

The gene calls are TRBV7-8 and TRBJ1-1; 9 nucleotides align to TRBD1. The J segment lost 4 bases and the V segment lost 4 bases, leaving 10 bases of the junction unmatched. Germline V CDR1 and CDR2: SGHVS, FQNEAQ. This CDR3 has 16 residues. DNA of the CDR3: TGTGCCAGCAGCTGGACCGGGACAGGGTTGTTCACTGAAGCTTTCTTT. This gives the protein CASSWTGTGLFTEAFF.

The chain employs TRBV7-2 and TRBJ1-5; a weak D match, TRBD1 (6 bases). Trimming removed 5 bases from V and 3 bases from J, with 11 bases in between. Germline V CDR1 and CDR2: SGHTA, FQGNSA. The CDR3 is 14 amino acids. DNA for the CDR3: TGTGCCAGCAGCAAGGGGGGGGTCAATCAGCCCCAGCATTTT. Protein product: CASSKGGVNQPQHF.

The V gene is TRBV3-1 (or the pseudogene TRBV3-2), the J gene TRBJ2-7; perhaps TRBD1 as D (7 bases). The CDR3 is 14 residues long. Deletions cut 6 bases from V and 4 bases from J, with 16 bases between. Germline-derived CDR1 and CDR2 are LGHDT and YNNKEL (reference sequence). In nucleotides, the CDR3 is TGTGCCAGCAGTCCCTCAGGGGGGTGGTACGAGCAGTACTTC. Translated, it gives CASSPSGGWYEQYF.

The chain combines TRBV14 with TRBJ2-1, with D possibly being TRBD1 (6 bases). In germline, CDR1 is SGHDN, CDR2 FVKESK. Trimming left V 2 bases short and J 0 bases short, with 8 bases between. This CDR3 spans 15 amino acids. CDR3 coding DNA: TGTGCCAGCAGCCAAATCAGGGGCTCCTACAATGAGCAGTTCTTC. Amino acids: CASSQIRGSYNEQFF.

This clone was observed a few times. The chain employs TRBV4-1 and TRBJ1-1; D might be TRBD1 (6 bases). Between the trimmed V and J ends, which lost 1 base and 8 bases, there was a span of 20 bases. The length of the CDR3 is 16 residues. Germline loops: CDR1 MGHRA, CDR2 YSYEKL. The CDR3 DNA follows: TGCGCCAGCAGCCAAGTGAAGGCGGGGCAGGGGTTAGAAGCTTTCTTT. Translation gives CASSQVKAGQGLEAFF.

This clone has a single count. This rearrangement joins TRBV30 to TRBJ2-2; maybe TRBD1 (6 bases). The germline gives CDR1 GTSNPN, CDR2 SVGIG (reference sequence). V shed 2 bases and J shed 6 bases, with 7 bases lying between them. The CDR3 spans 12 residues. The CDR3 region is CAWSYRAGELFF. The CDR3 bases are TGTGCCTGGAGTTACAGGGCCGGGGAGCTGTTTTTT.

The J gene is TRBJ2-1, the V gene TRBV10-3; TRBD2 matches at 9 bases. CDR1 and CDR2 from the germline V gene are ENHRY and SYGVKD. V lost 2 bases, J lost 7 bases, and 6 bases stayed unmatched. The CDR3 covers 15 residues. The chain's CDR3 is CAISEVSSGANEQFF. The CDR3 DNA follows: TGTGCCATCAGTGAGGTCTCTAGCGGGGCTAATGAGCAGTTCTTC.

The chain carries TRBV11-3 and TRBJ2-7, with a possible D match to TRBD2 (5 bases). CDR1 and CDR2 (germline): SGHNT, YENEEA. Trimming took 6 bases from V and 6 from J, leaving 12 bases between them. This CDR3 region has 12 residues. CDR3 coding DNA: TGTGCCAGCAGTAAGGGAGTAGGCGAGCAGTACTTC. It is translated as CASSKGVGEQYF.

The J gene is TRBJ1-2, the V gene TRBV28; 7 nucleotides align to TRBD1. The CDR3 totals 15 residues. J gave up 2 bases and V 4 bases, and 7 bases lay outside the gene matches. CDR1 is MDHEN, CDR2 SYDVKM, per germline. CDR3 region: CASSSGLDRNYGYTF. The CDR3 DNA sequence: TGTGCCAGCAGTTCGGGGTTGGACAGGAACTATGGCTACACCTTC.